A selection of T cell receptor beta chains follows, all from one sample in a study of tumor-infiltrating lymphocytes in primary liver carcinoma. Using its own MiXCR run on the multiplex PCR reads, TCRdb lists one record per CDR3 protein. The sample has 180,000 or so distinct CDR3 sequences; roughly 60% are singletons. Sequenced: peripheral blood. These receptors were obtained from a man between 40 and 49 years old with primary liver carcinoma and hepatitis B virus infection. Both conserved end residues are part of each CDR3. D genes are given only for firm matches. Size tells how often a clone was seen (once, few, many) or the class of an expanded clone, and some rows leave it out.

d_gene: -; j_gene: TRBJ2-7; v_gene: TRBV11-2; abundance: -; CDR3aa: CASSLYWGSYEHYF; CDR3nt: TGTGCCAGCAGCTTATACTGGGGGTCCTACGAGCATTACTTC
d_gene: -; j_gene: TRBJ1-5; v_gene: TRBV20-1; abundance: -; CDR3aa: CSAVKGGDSQPQHF; CDR3nt: TGCAGTGCCGTCAAGGGGGGGGACTCTCAGCCCCAGCATTTT
d_gene: -; j_gene: TRBJ2-1; v_gene: TRBV11-2; abundance: -; CDR3aa: CASSLSYRGPMKEVRSYNEQLF; CDR3nt: TGTGCCAGCAGCCTCTCCTACCGGGGTCCCATGAAAGAGGTTCGCTCCTACAATGAGCAGCTCTTC
d_gene: -; j_gene: TRBJ2-1; v_gene: TRBV5-5; abundance: few; CDR3aa: CASSYSGDGYNEQFF; CDR3nt: TGTGCCAGCAGCTACTCGGGAGACGGCTACAATGAGCAGTTCTTC
d_gene: TRBD1; j_gene: TRBJ2-6; v_gene: TRBV6-1; abundance: -; CDR3aa: CALTGTGWSGANVLTF; CDR3nt: TGTGCCCTCACTGGGACAGGGTGGTCTGGGGCCAACGTCCTGACTTTC
d_gene: -; j_gene: TRBJ1-5; v_gene: TRBV6-5; abundance: -; CDR3aa: CASSTPGQPQHF; CDR3nt: TGTGCCAGCAGTACGCCTGGACAGCCCCAGCATTTT
d_gene: TRBD1; j_gene: TRBJ2-7; v_gene: TRBV11-1; abundance: -; CDR3aa: CAGSLVGTGGSYEQYF; CDR3nt: TGTGCCGGCAGCCTGGTGGGGACAGGGGGCTCCTACGAGCAGTACTTC
d_gene: -; j_gene: TRBJ2-1; v_gene: TRBV29-1; abundance: -; CDR3aa: CSVEDFGTPYNEQLF; CDR3nt: TGCAGCGTTGAAGATTTCGGGACTCCGTACAATGAGCAGCTCTTC
d_gene: -; j_gene: TRBJ2-2; v_gene: TRBV14; abundance: -; CDR3aa: CTSSQSVATGELFF; CDR3nt: TGTACCAGCAGCCAGTCAGTAGCCACCGGGGAGCTGTTTTTT
d_gene: TRBD2; j_gene: TRBJ2-5; v_gene: TRBV11-2; abundance: once; CDR3aa: CASSLNPGTSGLRNF; CDR3nt: TGTGCCAGCAGCTTAAACCCCGGGACTAGCGGCCTGCGGAATTTC
d_gene: -; j_gene: TRBJ1-6; v_gene: TRBV6-2/TRBV6-3; abundance: -; CDR3aa: CARSYAGDNSPLHF; CDR3nt: TGTGCCAGAAGTTACGCGGGAGATAATTCACCCCTCCACTTT
d_gene: -; j_gene: TRBJ2-7; v_gene: TRBV5-1; abundance: -; CDR3aa: CASSLTTAKSSYEQYF; CDR3nt: TGCGCCAGCAGCTTGACAACAGCGAAAAGCTCCTACGAGCAGTACTTC
d_gene: -; j_gene: TRBJ2-3; v_gene: TRBV7-2; abundance: -; CDR3aa: CASSKRVRSGNTDTQYF; CDR3nt: TGTGCCAGCAGCAAGCGTGTTCGGTCGGGCAACACAGATACGCAGTATTTT
d_gene: -; j_gene: TRBJ2-7; v_gene: TRBV11-2; abundance: -; CDR3aa: CASNSGISEQYF; CDR3nt: TGTGCCAGCAACTCGGGGATTAGTGAGCAGTACTTC
d_gene: -; j_gene: TRBJ2-2; v_gene: TRBV6-5; abundance: -; CDR3aa: CASSYSNSGAGELFF; CDR3nt: TGTGCCAGCAGTTACTCGAATTCCGGGGCCGGGGAGCTGTTTTTT
d_gene: -; j_gene: TRBJ2-2; v_gene: TRBV12-3/TRBV12-4; abundance: -; CDR3aa: CASTSGAHTGELFF; CDR3nt: TGTGCCAGCACTTCGGGGGCCCACACCGGGGAGCTGTTTTTT
d_gene: -; j_gene: TRBJ2-7; v_gene: TRBV11-2; abundance: -; CDR3aa: CASCLGEAISYEQYF; CDR3nt: TGTGCAAGCTGTCTTGGAGAGGCCATCAGCTACGAACAGTACTTC
d_gene: -; j_gene: TRBJ2-7; v_gene: TRBV4-1; abundance: -; CDR3aa: CASSQGASGLNYDQYF; CDR3nt: TGCGCCAGCAGCCAAGGGGCCAGCGGCCTTAACTACGATCAGTACTTC
d_gene: TRBD2; j_gene: TRBJ2-7; v_gene: TRBV5-1; abundance: few; CDR3aa: CASSFSGDSTYEQYF; CDR3nt: TGCGCCAGCAGCTTTAGCGGGGACTCTACCTACGAGCAGTACTTC
d_gene: -; j_gene: TRBJ1-1; v_gene: TRBV11-2; abundance: many; CDR3aa: CASSSPPGGLNTEAFF; CDR3nt: TGTGCCAGCAGCTCGCCCCCCGGGGGCCTGAACACTGAAGCTTTCTTT
d_gene: -; j_gene: TRBJ2-2; v_gene: TRBV11-1; abundance: -; CDR3aa: CASSYLANTGKLFF; CDR3nt: TGTGCCAGCAGCTATCTAGCGAACACCGGGAAGCTGTTTTTT
d_gene: TRBD1; j_gene: TRBJ2-7; v_gene: TRBV29-1; abundance: -; CDR3aa: CSVVDPRQGPEGEQYF; CDR3nt: TGCAGCGTTGTGGACCCTCGACAGGGCCCGGAAGGCGAGCAGTACTTC
d_gene: TRBD1; j_gene: TRBJ2-7; v_gene: TRBV28; abundance: once; CDR3aa: CASSLYNRGYEQYF; CDR3nt: TGTGCCAGCAGTTTATACAACAGGGGTTACGAGCAGTACTTC
d_gene: -; j_gene: TRBJ2-7; v_gene: TRBV6-6; abundance: -; CDR3aa: CASSYLQRQVSYEQYF; CDR3nt: TGTGCCAGCAGTTACCTCCAGAGACAGGTCTCCTACGAGCAGTACTTC
d_gene: TRBD2; j_gene: TRBJ2-1; v_gene: TRBV6-6; abundance: -; CDR3aa: CASSLPLAGGTDEEFF; CDR3nt: TGTGCCAGCAGCCTGCCACTAGCGGGAGGGACCGATGAGGAGTTCTTC
d_gene: -; j_gene: TRBJ2-5; v_gene: TRBV11-2; abundance: -; CDR3aa: CASSPVGLVPETQYF; CDR3nt: TGTGCCAGCAGCCCCGTCGGGCTAGTCCCAGAGACCCAGTACTTC
d_gene: -; j_gene: TRBJ2-3; v_gene: TRBV10-1; abundance: -; CDR3aa: CASSDGDPSTDTQYF; CDR3nt: TGCGCCAGCAGTGACGGTGACCCTAGCACAGATACGCAGTATTTT
d_gene: -; j_gene: TRBJ1-1; v_gene: TRBV6-5; abundance: few; CDR3aa: CASSYTRTVNTEAFF; CDR3nt: TGTGCCAGCAGTTACACAAGGACAGTGAACACTGAAGCTTTCTTT
d_gene: TRBD1; j_gene: TRBJ2-7; v_gene: TRBV7-9; abundance: -; CDR3aa: CASRAGTGSTCEQYF; CDR3nt: TGTGCCAGCAGAGCCGGGACAGGGAGTACCTGCGAGCAGTACTTC
d_gene: TRBD2; j_gene: TRBJ2-7; v_gene: TRBV11-2; abundance: -; CDR3aa: CASSPREGVYEQYF; CDR3nt: TGCGCCAGCAGCCCCCGGGAGGGGGTCTACGAGCAGTACTTC
d_gene: -; j_gene: TRBJ2-5; v_gene: TRBV19; abundance: -; CDR3aa: CASSILLQETQYF; CDR3nt: TGTGCCAGTAGTATATTACTACAAGAGACCCAGTACTTC
d_gene: -; j_gene: TRBJ1-5; v_gene: TRBV12-3/TRBV12-4; abundance: -; CDR3aa: CASSLQTGKQPQHF; CDR3nt: TGTGCCAGCAGTCTTCAAACAGGGAAACAGCCCCAGCATTTT
d_gene: TRBD1; j_gene: TRBJ2-4; v_gene: TRBV11-2; abundance: once; CDR3aa: CANSLDDRGRQYF; CDR3nt: TGTGCCAACAGCTTAGACGACAGGGGGCGCCAGTACTTC
d_gene: -; j_gene: TRBJ1-2; v_gene: TRBV6-5; abundance: -; CDR3aa: CASRGGLFYGYTF; CDR3nt: TGTGCCAGCAGGGGAGGACTTTTCTATGGCTACACCTTC
d_gene: -; j_gene: TRBJ1-5; v_gene: TRBV29-1; abundance: few; CDR3aa: CSVGFSIAATDTQHF; CDR3nt: TGCAGCGTGGGCTTTTCGATAGCGGCGACAGATACGCAGCATTTT
d_gene: -; j_gene: TRBJ2-1; v_gene: TRBV10-3; abundance: few; CDR3aa: CAATGAGRSGGNEQFF; CDR3nt: TGTGCCGCCACGGGGGCGGGGCGAAGCGGCGGGAATGAGCAGTTCTTC
d_gene: -; j_gene: TRBJ1-1; v_gene: TRBV4-1; abundance: -; CDR3aa: CASSARDGGAVNTEAFF; CDR3nt: TGCGCCAGCAGCGCAAGAGACGGAGGCGCGGTGAACACTGAAGCTTTCTTT
d_gene: -; j_gene: TRBJ1-1; v_gene: TRBV6-5; abundance: few; CDR3aa: CASRPLEKMNTEAFF; CDR3nt: TGTGCCAGCAGACCGTTGGAGAAGATGAACACTGAAGCTTTCTTT
d_gene: -; j_gene: TRBJ2-7; v_gene: TRBV28; abundance: -; CDR3aa: CASSTPGGGTYEQYF; CDR3nt: TGTGCCAGCAGCACTCCGGGGGGCGGTACCTACGAGCAGTACTTC
d_gene: -; j_gene: TRBJ1-5; v_gene: TRBV6-1; abundance: -; CDR3aa: CASSDRGLGNQPQHF; CDR3nt: TGTGCCAGCAGTGACCGGGGGCTGGGCAATCAGCCCCAGCATTTT
d_gene: -; j_gene: TRBJ2-1; v_gene: TRBV5-5; abundance: -; CDR3aa: CASSPGPPRYNEQFF; CDR3nt: TGTGCCAGCAGCCCGGGACCGCCCCGCTACAATGAGCAGTTCTTC
d_gene: -; j_gene: TRBJ1-3; v_gene: TRBV6-1; abundance: -; CDR3aa: CASKFFSGNTIYF; CDR3nt: TGTGCCAGCAAGTTCTTCTCTGGAAACACCATATATTTT
d_gene: -; j_gene: TRBJ2-2; v_gene: TRBV11-2; abundance: -; CDR3aa: CASSLVQAAWELLF; CDR3nt: TGTGCCAGCAGCTTAGTCCAGGCGGCCTGGGAGCTGCTTTTT
d_gene: TRBD2; j_gene: TRBJ2-2; v_gene: TRBV11-2; abundance: -; CDR3aa: CVSSRGLARSTTPGELFF; CDR3nt: TGTGTCAGCAGTAGGGGACTAGCGAGAAGTACGACTCCCGGGGAGCTGTTTTTT
d_gene: -; j_gene: TRBJ2-1; v_gene: TRBV29-1; abundance: -; CDR3aa: CSVGPPSSSHNEQFF; CDR3nt: TGCAGCGTGGGTCCTCCTTCCAGCTCCCATAATGAGCAGTTCTTC
d_gene: -; j_gene: TRBJ2-5; v_gene: TRBV11-2; abundance: many; CDR3aa: CASSLLGTQETQYF; CDR3nt: TGTGCCAGCAGCTTATTAGGGACCCAAGAGACCCAGTACTTC
d_gene: -; j_gene: TRBJ2-2; v_gene: TRBV4-1; abundance: many; CDR3aa: CASSQDRSRSTGELFF; CDR3nt: TGCGCCAGCAGCCAAGATAGGAGCAGGAGCACCGGGGAGCTGTTTTTT
d_gene: -; j_gene: TRBJ2-3; v_gene: TRBV11-2; abundance: -; CDR3aa: CASSLKEIPSPVFPDTQYF; CDR3nt: TGTGCCAGCAGCTTAAAAGAGATCCCGAGTCCTGTCTTCCCAGATACTCAGTATTTT
d_gene: -; j_gene: TRBJ1-1; v_gene: TRBV29-1; abundance: few; CDR3aa: CSVSPTLNTEAFF; CDR3nt: TGCAGCGTAAGCCCGACGCTGAACACTGAAGCTTTCTTT
d_gene: -; j_gene: TRBJ2-1; v_gene: TRBV10-2; abundance: few; CDR3aa: CASSTGRAHNEQFF; CDR3nt: TGCGCCAGCAGTACCGGGAGAGCCCACAATGAGCAGTTCTTC
d_gene: -; j_gene: TRBJ2-2; v_gene: TRBV29-1; abundance: -; CDR3aa: CSVETLAYTGELFF; CDR3nt: TGCAGCGTTGAGACCCTGGCTTACACCGGGGAGCTGTTTTTT
d_gene: -; j_gene: TRBJ2-5; v_gene: TRBV29-1; abundance: -; CDR3aa: CSPREETQYF; CDR3nt: TGCAGCCCCAGGGAAGAGACCCAGTACTTC
d_gene: -; j_gene: TRBJ1-5; v_gene: TRBV6-5; abundance: -; CDR3aa: CASRREKYSNQPQHF; CDR3nt: TGTGCCAGCAGGAGAGAAAAATATAGCAATCAGCCCCAGCATTTT
d_gene: -; j_gene: TRBJ2-5; v_gene: TRBV4-1; abundance: -; CDR3aa: CASSQGMGALETQYF; CDR3nt: TGCGCCAGCAGCCAAGGAATGGGTGCCTTAGAGACCCAGTACTTC
d_gene: -; j_gene: TRBJ2-1; v_gene: TRBV29-1; abundance: once; CDR3aa: CSVEGSSYEQFF; CDR3nt: TGCAGCGTGGAGGGGAGCTCCTACGAGCAGTTCTTC
d_gene: TRBD2; j_gene: TRBJ2-2; v_gene: TRBV28; abundance: -; CDR3aa: CASSSHGGGITGELFF; CDR3nt: TGTGCTAGCAGTTCCCACGGGGGGGGTATCACCGGGGAGCTGTTTTTT
d_gene: -; j_gene: TRBJ2-1; v_gene: TRBV4-1; abundance: few; CDR3aa: CASSQEVGGYNEQFF; CDR3nt: TGCGCCAGCAGCCAAGAGGTAGGGGGGTACAATGAGCAGTTCTTC
d_gene: -; j_gene: TRBJ2-7; v_gene: TRBV29-1; abundance: -; CDR3aa: CSVEDQEATPSYDQYF; CDR3nt: TGCAGCGTTGAAGATCAAGAGGCCACCCCTTCCTACGATCAGTACTTC
d_gene: TRBD1; j_gene: TRBJ1-1; v_gene: TRBV5-1; abundance: once; CDR3aa: CASSSRTGRYTEAFF; CDR3nt: TGCGCCAGCAGCTCAAGGACAGGGAGATACACTGAAGCTTTCTTT
d_gene: -; j_gene: TRBJ2-3; v_gene: TRBV12-3/TRBV12-4; abundance: -; CDR3aa: CASSWGAGSSDTQYF; CDR3nt: TGTGCCAGCAGTTGGGGGGCGGGATCGTCGGATACGCAGTATTTT